These 22 T cell receptor beta chains were all obtained from the same sample, sequenced in a study of cytomegalovirus exposure and HLA in healthy donors. This table comes from immunoSEQ multiplex PCR, and its TCRdb copy is limited to in-frame clones, with some not included. The sample records more than 250,000 clones, roughly 88% being singletons. Sample: PBMCs. The receptors come from a woman aged 18 to 35 in good health and CMV-seronegative.

CDR3 nucleotide sequence: TGTGCCAGCAGCTTAACGTCTAGCGGGGGTTACGAGCAGTACTTC. Translated, it gives CASSLTSSGGYEQYF. This sequence joins TRBV7-2 and TRBJ2-7, with TRBD2 matching 10 bases. Per germline, CDR1 SGHTA and CDR2 FQGNSA. CDR3 size: 15 residues. After removal of 2 bases from V and 4 bases from J, the junction contained 5 bases not matched to a gene.

This chain joins TRBV12-5 and TRBJ2-1, with 13 bases identical to TRBD2. V dropped 1 base and J dropped 6; count of bases not matched to a gene: 3. CDR1 is LGHNT and CDR2 is FRNRAP in the germline V gene. This CDR3 comprises 16 residues. The CDR3 reads CASGLGRTSGSNEQFF. CDR3 DNA sequence: TGTGCTAGTGGTTTGGGACGGACTAGCGGGAGCAATGAGCAGTTCTTC.

This clone has a single count. The rearrangement uses TRBV7-9 and TRBJ1-1; 9 bases line up with TRBD1. The CDR3 is 15 residues long. Germline V gene lookup returns CDR1 SEHNR and CDR2 FQNEAQ (reference sequence). Unmatched junction bases numbered 7, after V lost 6 bases and J lost 2 bases. In DNA form, the CDR3 reads TGTGCCAGCAGTTGGGGGACAGGGCGAAACACTGAAGCTTTCTTT. This encodes CASSWGTGRNTEAFF.

The rearrangement links TRBV2 to TRBJ1-5; maybe TRBD1 (5 bases). V was shortened by 2 bases and J by 9 bases, with 14 bases between the two germline ends. The CDR3 loop spans 14 amino acids. CDR1 and CDR2 (germline): SNHLY, FYNNEI. The CDR3 protein is CASSENGGEGPQHF. CDR3 DNA sequence: TGTGCCAGCAGTGAAAATGGGGGGGAAGGGCCCCAGCATTTT. Variable domain in full (rest from reference TRBV2 and TRBJ1-5): EPEVTQTPSHQVTQMGQEVILRCVPISNHLYFYWYRQILGQKVEFLVSFYNNEISEKSEIFDDQFSVERPDGSNFTLKIRSTKLEDSAMYFCASSENGGEGPQHFGDGTRLSIL.

The rearrangement links TRBV10-3 to TRBJ2-3; TRBD2 matches at 13 bases. The ends lost 7 bases at V and 1 base at J; junction bases unmatched: 8. CDR1 is ENHRY and CDR2 is SYGVKD in the germline V gene. CDR3 length equals 17 residues. As DNA, the CDR3 is TGTGCCATCAATCCGGGACTAGCGGGATCCGGCACAGATACGCAGTATTTT. Translated, it gives CAINPGLAGSGTDTQYF.

The chain uses TRBV7-3 and TRBJ2-1, with D possibly being TRBD1 (6 bases). Trimming removed 1 base at V and 0 bases at J, with 10 bases between. The germline V gene encodes CDR1 SGHTA and CDR2 FQGTGA. The CDR3 runs 16 residues. This CDR3 is CASSLIGGYSYNEQFF. In DNA, the CDR3 is TGTGCCAGCAGCTTAATAGGGGGATACTCCTACAATGAGCAGTTCTTC.

J is TRBJ2-5 and V is TRBV5-1; tentative D call: TRBD2 (6 bases). V lost 5 bases to trimming and J lost 2 bases, with 16 bases between them. This CDR3 contains 15 residues. CDR1 is SGHRS and CDR2 is YFSETQ in the germline V gene. CDR3 coding DNA: TGCGCCAGCAGTCCCCTAGGCGGGAATCAAGAGACCCAGTACTTC. Residues: CASSPLGGNQETQYF.

This clone was detected only a few times. The chain couples TRBV7-7 to TRBJ2-3; no firm D call. The germline V gene has CDR1 SSHAT and CDR2 FNYEAQ (reference sequence). The CDR3 covers 14 residues. Trimming took 1 base from V and 5 from J, leaving 10 bases between them. The CDR3 protein is CASSLGFGGDTQYF. In nucleotides, the CDR3 is TGTGCCAGCAGCTTAGGTTTCGGCGGAGATACGCAGTATTTT.

The CDR3 bases are TGTGCCATCGCGGCCCAAGAGACCCAGTACTTC. As protein: CAIAAQETQYF. V usage is TRBV10-3 and J usage is TRBJ2-5, with unresolved D. Trimming shortened V by 8 bases and J by 1 base, and 5 bases separated the two germline ends. The CDR3 is made up of 11 amino acids. The germline V gene encodes CDR1 ENHRY and CDR2 SYGVKD.

The J gene is TRBJ2-2, the V gene TRBV7-3, with 11 bases that match TRBD2. Trimming cost V 5 bases and J 0 bases; bases outside gene matches: 5. The CDR3 extends over 17 amino acids. Germline V gene sequence: CDR1 SGHTA, CDR2 FQGTGA. The CDR3 region is CASSRISGRANTGELFF. CDR3 bases: TGTGCCAGCAGCCGAATTAGCGGGAGGGCGAACACCGGGGAGCTGTTTTTT.

The chain uses TRBV6-6 and TRBJ1-1, with 7 bases that match TRBD1. The ends lost 2 bases at V and 1 base at J; junction bases unmatched: 1. Germline assignment: CDR1 MNHNY and CDR2 SVGAGI (reference sequence). The CDR3 extends over 14 amino acids. CDR3: CASSYQGGNTEAFF. The CDR3 DNA sequence: TGTGCCAGCAGTTACCAGGGGGGGAACACTGAAGCTTTCTTT.

This clone occurred once. This chain connects TRBV4-3 to TRBJ2-7; TRBD2 matches at 8 bases. The V gene's germline CDR1 is LGHNA and CDR2 YSLEER. The J segment lost 0 bases and the V segment lost 0 bases, leaving 10 bases of the junction unmatched. This CDR3 is 18 amino acids long. This chain's CDR3 is CASSQEPAGEAFSYEQYF. CDR3 DNA sequence: TGCGCCAGCAGCCAAGAACCAGCGGGAGAGGCTTTCTCCTACGAGCAGTACTTC.

The V gene is TRBV7-2, the J gene TRBJ2-7; 10 positions agree with TRBD1. The germline V gene encodes CDR1 SGHTA and CDR2 FQGNSA. The CDR3 is made up of 14 amino acids. Trimming removed 5 bases from V and 5 bases from J; junction bases left unmatched: 6. CDR3 DNA: TGTGCCAGCAGCCGGGGCGGGACAGGGGACGAGCAGTACTTC. Translating it yields CASSRGGTGDEQYF.

This rearrangement joins TRBV6-1 to TRBJ1-5; D unclear. Germline V CDR1 and CDR2: MNHNS, SASEGT. V was trimmed by 2 bases and J by 0 bases, leaving 8 bases between them. The CDR3 has 15 amino acids. The CDR3 DNA follows: TGTGCCAGCAGTGAAATGGCAGGTAGCAATCAGCCCCAGCATTTT. It yields the protein CASSEMAGSNQPQHF.

This clone has only one observation. The chain links TRBV5-1 to TRBJ1-1, with a possible D match to TRBD1 (6 bases). Trimming left V 4 bases short and J 4 bases short, with 20 bases between. Germline V gene data show CDR1 as SGHRS and CDR2 as YFSETQ. The CDR3 has 16 amino acids. The CDR3, as DNA: TGCGCCAGCAGCCAGGACAGTGGACGTTCGATCACTGAAGCTTTCTTT. This translates into CASSQDSGRSITEAFF.

This chain's CDR3 is CASSSPGQGTKNYGYTF. In DNA form, the CDR3 reads TGTGCCAGCAGTTCACCGGGACAGGGGACCAAGAACTATGGCTACACCTTC. The rearrangement uses TRBV28 and TRBJ1-2, with TRBD1 matching over 10 bases. CDR1 and CDR2 (germline): MDHEN, SYDVKM. The CDR3 is 17 amino acids. V was clipped by 4 bases and J by 2 bases; unmatched bases: 10.

This clone appeared a few times. The chain employs TRBV27 and TRBJ1-3; tentatively, D is TRBD1 (5 bases). Germline loops: CDR1 MNHEY, CDR2 SMNVEV (reference sequence). The CDR3 has 16 amino acids. V dropped 5 bases and J dropped 2 bases, with 16 bases sitting between them. The CDR3 DNA follows: TGTGCCAGCAGTCAAGGACAAGGACAAACTGGAAACACCATATATTTT. Amino acid sequence: CASSQGQGQTGNTIYF.

CDR3 sequence (DNA): TGTGCCAGCAGCTTGGCCTGGGCGACTAGCGGCATCCAAGAGACCCAGTACTTC. Translated, it gives CASSLAWATSGIQETQYF. The chain uses TRBV5-4 and TRBJ2-5; 9 bases fit TRBD2. The CDR3 length is 18 residues. Trimming at V came to 0 bases and at J to 1 base, leaving 10 bases not matched to a gene. CDR1 is SGHNT and CDR2 is YYREEE in the germline V gene (reference sequence).

This clone was seen just once. This rearrangement joins TRBV29-1 to TRBJ1-1; 8 nucleotides match TRBD1. Germline lookup yields CDR1 SQVTM and CDR2 ANQGSEA. The CDR3 totals 12 residues. V lost 6 bases, J lost 7 bases, and 7 bases stayed unmatched. As DNA, the CDR3 is TGCAGCGTGCAGGGGGCGGCCGTTGAAGCTTTCTTT. Translated: CSVQGAAVEAFF.

This chain connects TRBV5-1 to TRBJ2-3; D not certain. The CDR3 is 15 residues long. Germline values: CDR1 SGHRS, CDR2 YFSETQ. V was pared by 0 bases and J by 7 bases, with 15 bases between. Written as DNA, the CDR3 is TGCGCCAGCAGCTTGGGCGGTTTTTCGAGGAATACGCAGTATTTT. This encodes CASSLGGFSRNTQYF.

V and J are TRBV5-1 and TRBJ2-3, with 8 bases fitting TRBD1. V shed 0 bases and J 2 bases; nucleotides not matched to a gene: 11. The CDR3 length is 18 residues. Germline V gene lookup returns CDR1 SGHRS and CDR2 YFSETQ. The CDR3 nucleotides are TGCGCCAGCAGCTTGGGGGTCGGGACAGGTGAACTCACAGATACGCAGTATTTT. It is translated as CASSLGVGTGELTDTQYF.

A single count supports this clone. This sequence joins TRBV5-4 and TRBJ2-7; 8 positions match TRBD2. Germline values: CDR1 SGHNT, CDR2 YYREEE (reference sequence). This CDR3 is 15 amino acids long. J gave up 0 bases and V 2 bases, and 4 bases lay outside the gene matches. DNA for the CDR3: TGTGCCAGCAGCTTCGGACTAGCCGCCTCCTACGAGCAGTACTTC. Protein sequence: CASSFGLAASYEQYF.